The clone carrying this TCR beta chain came up many times. The study built unsorted libraries from 2 million PBMCs kept at -80 C. Trimming shortened V by 4 bases and J by 0 bases, and 13 bases separated the two germline ends. CDR1 SGHAT and CDR2 FQNNGV come from the germline V gene. The CDR3 loop spans 16 amino acids. The cDNA came from 5'RACE, which used 10-nucleotide random UMIs. Over 200 million TCR-beta sequences from 15-18 subjects came from every sequencing run. TCRdb passed the 5' RACE reads through MiXCR, listing each CDR3 protein once. The sample includes about 84,000 distinct CDR3 sequences, over 9% of them seen just once. The sample is drawn from a study of neurological immune-mediated disorders.

The TCR originated in a man between 40 and 49 years old in good health. Material for sequencing was PBMCs. The chain recombines TRBV11-2 with TRBJ1-3; D remains ambiguous. The chain's CDR3 is CASSSWTVVSGNTIYF. The CDR3 DNA reads TGTGCCAGCAGCTCCTGGACTGTCGTCTCTGGAAACACCATATATTTT.